Given below is one TCR beta chain in context. Its antigen is unidentified. This specimen belongs to a study of cytomegalovirus exposure and HLA in healthy donors. Points from the study as a whole: HLA alleles showed associations with some 15,000 TCR beta sequences in a later analysis, at a 0.05 false discovery rate. Presence/absence results assume similar sequencing depth per donor, which may not hold.

The V and J ends lost 3 bases and 2 bases, in that order; junction bases with no gene match: 8. Germline V CDR1 and CDR2: SGHNT, YYREEE (reference sequence). CDR3 length: 17 residues. PCR involved 60 Vbeta and 13 Jbeta primers. Per the study methods: Approximately 9.9 million of tens of millions of unique TCR beta chains were shared, per a later count. Measured with immunoSEQ multiplex PCR; TCRdb has only the in-frame clones, and not every one. D and trimming come from the DNA, and the V and J calls and clone size come from that table. The sample holds about 180,000 clones, 80% seen once. Nominally healthy donors provided the samples, though records likely missed some immune exposures.

The TCR originated in a man aged 40-49 years in good health and CMV-seronegative. The specimen sequenced was PBMCs. The chain has TRBV5-4 and TRBJ2-1; 10 bases agree with TRBD2. Here the CDR3 DNA reads TGTGCCAGCAGCTCCTACACTAGCGGGGATCCCTACAATGAGCAGTTCTTC. It codes for CASSSYTSGDPYNEQFF.